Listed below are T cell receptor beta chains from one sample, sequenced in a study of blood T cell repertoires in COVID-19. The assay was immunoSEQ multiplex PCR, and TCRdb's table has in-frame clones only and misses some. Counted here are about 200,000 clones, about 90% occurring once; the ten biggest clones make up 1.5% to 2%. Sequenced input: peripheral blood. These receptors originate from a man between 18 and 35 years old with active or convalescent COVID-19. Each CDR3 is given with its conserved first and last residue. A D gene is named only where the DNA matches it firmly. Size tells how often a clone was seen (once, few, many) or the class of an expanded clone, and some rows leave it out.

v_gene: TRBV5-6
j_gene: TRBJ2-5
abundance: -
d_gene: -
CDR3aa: CASSLVRGETQYF
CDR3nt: TGTGCCAGCAGCTTGGTCCGAGGGGAGACCCAGTACTTC

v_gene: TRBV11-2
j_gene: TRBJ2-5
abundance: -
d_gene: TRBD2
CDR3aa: CASSPGRGERETQYF
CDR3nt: TGTGCCAGCAGCCCCGGGCGGGGGGAGAGGGAGACCCAGTACTTC

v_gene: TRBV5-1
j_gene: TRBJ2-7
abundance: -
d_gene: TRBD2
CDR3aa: CASSYSGGRDEQYF
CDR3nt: TGCGCCAGCAGCTATAGCGGGGGCCGGGACGAGCAGTACTTC

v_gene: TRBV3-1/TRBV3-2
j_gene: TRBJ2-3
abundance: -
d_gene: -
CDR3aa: CASSQSEGPTDTQYF
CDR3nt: TGTGCCAGCAGCCAATCTGAGGGTCCCACAGATACGCAGTATTTT

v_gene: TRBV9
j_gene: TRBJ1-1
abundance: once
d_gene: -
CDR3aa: CASSEGGVNTEAFF
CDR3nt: TGTGCCAGCAGCGAGGGAGGGGTGAACACTGAAGCTTTCTTT

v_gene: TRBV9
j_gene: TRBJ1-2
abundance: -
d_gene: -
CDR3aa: CASSPVSLGGGYTF
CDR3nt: TGTGCCAGCAGCCCCGTTTCATTGGGGGGTGGCTACACCTTC

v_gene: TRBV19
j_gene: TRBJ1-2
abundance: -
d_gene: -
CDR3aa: CASSPGDFYGYTF
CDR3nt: TGTGCCAGTAGCCCGGGGGACTTCTATGGCTACACCTTC

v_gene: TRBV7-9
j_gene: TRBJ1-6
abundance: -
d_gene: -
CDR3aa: CASSFGGSPLHF
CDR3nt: TGTGCCAGCAGCTTCGGGGGTTCACCCCTCCACTTT

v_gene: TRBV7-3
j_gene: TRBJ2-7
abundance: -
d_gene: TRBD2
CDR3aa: CASSQNGGGSYEQYF
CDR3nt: TGTGCCAGCAGCCAAAACGGCGGGGGGTCCTACGAGCAGTACTTC

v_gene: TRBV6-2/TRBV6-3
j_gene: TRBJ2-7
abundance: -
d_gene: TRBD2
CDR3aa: CASSYRISGITEQYF
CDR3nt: TGTGCCAGCAGTTATAGAATTAGCGGGATCACCGAGCAGTACTTC

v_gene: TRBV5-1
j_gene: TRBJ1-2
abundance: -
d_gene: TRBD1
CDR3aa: CASSSTGGYYGYTF
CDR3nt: TGCGCCAGCAGCTCTACAGGGGGCTACTATGGCTACACCTTC

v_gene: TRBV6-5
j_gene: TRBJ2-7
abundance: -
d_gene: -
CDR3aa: CASSYSIDKYEQYF
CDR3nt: TGTGCCAGCAGTTACTCGATTGACAAATACGAGCAGTACTTC

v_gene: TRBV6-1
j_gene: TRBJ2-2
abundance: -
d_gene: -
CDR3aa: CASSDGGGRPYTGELFF
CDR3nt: TGTGCCAGCAGTGATGGAGGGGGCCGACCCTACACCGGGGAGCTGTTTTTT

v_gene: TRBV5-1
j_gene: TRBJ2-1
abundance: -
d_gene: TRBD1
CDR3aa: CASRSGTASPNEQFF
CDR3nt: TGCGCCAGCAGGTCCGGGACAGCGAGCCCCAATGAGCAGTTCTTC

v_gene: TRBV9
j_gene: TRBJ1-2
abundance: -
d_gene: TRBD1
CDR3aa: CASSVARAGGPSLYGYTF
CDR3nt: TGTGCCAGCAGCGTAGCTCGGGCAGGGGGCCCGTCCCTATATGGCTACACCTTC

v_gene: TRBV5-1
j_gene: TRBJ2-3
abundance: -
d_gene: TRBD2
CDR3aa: CASSLGAGLAGAHTDTQYF
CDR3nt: TGCGCCAGCAGCTTGGGAGCGGGACTAGCGGGGGCCCACACAGATACGCAGTATTTT

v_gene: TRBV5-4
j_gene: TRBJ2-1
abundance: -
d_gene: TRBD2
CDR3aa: CASSPRTSGNEQFF
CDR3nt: TGTGCCAGCAGCCCCCGGACTAGCGGAAATGAGCAGTTCTTC

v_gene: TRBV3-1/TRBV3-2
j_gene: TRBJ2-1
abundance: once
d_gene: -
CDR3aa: CASSQDRDWDDNEQFF
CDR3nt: TGTGCCAGCAGCCAAGATCGGGACTGGGATGACAATGAGCAGTTCTTC

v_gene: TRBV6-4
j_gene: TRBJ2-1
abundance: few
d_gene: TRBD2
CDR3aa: CASSENLAGGNEQFF
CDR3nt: TGTGCCAGCAGTGAGAATCTAGCGGGAGGCAATGAGCAGTTCTTC

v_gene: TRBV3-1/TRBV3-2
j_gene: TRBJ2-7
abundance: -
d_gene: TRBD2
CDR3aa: CASSRDYGSYEQYF
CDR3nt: TGTGCCAGCAGCCGGGACTACGGATCCTACGAGCAGTACTTC

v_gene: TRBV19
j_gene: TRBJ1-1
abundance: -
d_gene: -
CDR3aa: CASSIQGTTEAFF
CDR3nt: TGTGCCAGTAGTATACAGGGCACCACTGAAGCTTTCTTT

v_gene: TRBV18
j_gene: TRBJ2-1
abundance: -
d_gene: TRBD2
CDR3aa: CASSRTLAGGYNEQFF
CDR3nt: TGTGCCAGCTCACGGACACTAGCGGGAGGTTACAATGAGCAGTTCTTC

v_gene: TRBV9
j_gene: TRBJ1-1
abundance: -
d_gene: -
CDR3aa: CASSVAVNTEAFF
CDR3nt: TGTGCCAGCAGCGTGGCAGTGAACACTGAAGCTTTCTTT

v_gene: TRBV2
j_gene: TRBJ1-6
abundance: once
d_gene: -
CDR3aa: CASRGVSYNSPLHF
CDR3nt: TGTGCCAGCAGAGGGGTCTCTTATAATTCACCCCTCCACTTT

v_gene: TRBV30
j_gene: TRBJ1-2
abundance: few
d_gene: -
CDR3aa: CAWSVFRINYGYTF
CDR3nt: TGTGCCTGGAGTGTTTTCAGGATTAACTATGGCTACACCTTC

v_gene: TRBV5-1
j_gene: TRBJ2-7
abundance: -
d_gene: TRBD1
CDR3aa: CASSLSQGASYEQYF
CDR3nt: TGCGCCAGCAGCTTGTCCCAGGGGGCTTCCTACGAGCAGTACTTC